The 28 T cell receptor beta chains in this list originate from one sample, sequenced in a study of cytomegalovirus exposure and HLA in healthy donors. PCR amplification relied on 60 Vbeta primers (plus 13 Jbeta primers). The assay was immunoSEQ multiplex PCR, and TCRdb's table has in-frame clones only and misses some. The sample carries 110,000 to 150,000 clones, approximately 78% recorded once. The material sequenced was PBMCs. The receptors here all came from a female donor in good health and CMV-seronegative.

J is TRBJ2-1 and V is TRBV5-1, with 11 bases that match TRBD2. V dropped 0 bases and J dropped 8; count of bases not matched to a gene: 4. CDR1 is SGHRS and CDR2 is YFSETQ in the germline V gene. CDR3 length equals 15 residues. The CDR3 DNA reads TGCGCCAGCAGCTTGGGACTAGCGGGATTCGATGAGCAGTTCTTC. Its protein is CASSLGLAGFDEQFF.

This clone was observed a handful of times. This chain joins TRBV4-2 and TRBJ1-4, with D maybe TRBD1 (6 bases). Germline loops: CDR1 LGHNA, CDR2 YNFKEQ. V was trimmed by 0 bases and J by 3 bases, leaving 11 bases between them. CDR3 length: 16 residues. DNA for the CDR3: TGTGCCAGCAGCCAAGAAAGGGGGGGAGCTAATGAAAAACTGTTTTTT. Protein sequence: CASSQERGGANEKLFF.

The chain links TRBV5-1 to TRBJ2-1; TRBD1 aligns across 8 bases. Germline CDR1 and CDR2: SGHRS and YFSETQ. V lost 0 bases, J lost 3 bases, and 2 bases stayed unmatched. This CDR3 contains 15 residues. This CDR3 is CASSLGQGHYNEQFF. In nucleotides, the CDR3 is TGCGCCAGCAGCTTGGGACAGGGGCACTACAATGAGCAGTTCTTC.

This sequence joins TRBV7-8 and TRBJ1-1; no reliable D call. There are 15 residues in the CDR3. CDR1 is SGHVS, CDR2 FQNEAQ, per germline. V lost 2 bases, J lost 3 bases, and 13 bases lay in between. This CDR3 reads CASSLFPGLDTEAFF. The CDR3 DNA is TGTGCCAGCAGCTTATTCCCAGGTCTTGACACTGAAGCTTTCTTT.

J is TRBJ2-1 and V is TRBV12-5; 11 nucleotides match TRBD2. V gave up 0 bases and J gave up 4 bases; unmatched junction bases: 8. This CDR3 has 18 amino acids. Germline V CDR1 and CDR2: LGHNT, FRNRAP. In nucleotides, the CDR3 is TGTGCTAGTGGTTTGGTAGTAGCGGGAGGGCCTATATACAATGAGCAGTTCTTC. This codes for CASGLVVAGGPIYNEQFF.

This clone was observed a single time. V usage is TRBV11-3 and J usage is TRBJ2-2, with 7 bases identical to TRBD1. From germline, CDR1 is SGHNT and CDR2 YENEEA. After removal of 5 bases from V and 2 bases from J, the junction contained 5 bases not matched to a gene. The CDR3 extends over 15 amino acids. This CDR3 reads CASSKGQSNTGELFF. Written as DNA, the CDR3 is TGTGCCAGCAGCAAGGGACAGTCAAACACCGGGGAGCTGTTTTTT.

The rearrangement uses TRBV29-1 and TRBJ1-1; D gene uncertain. Germline loops: CDR1 SQVTM, CDR2 ANQGSEA. Trimming pared 7 bases from V and 4 bases from J, leaving 16 bases between. This CDR3 contains 13 residues. Written as DNA, the CDR3 is TGCAGCGGGAGAGATTATGGTGGCACTGAAGCTTTCTTT. Its translation: CSGRDYGGTEAFF.

The chain recombines TRBV9 with TRBJ1-4, with 7 bases identical to TRBD1. Germline V lookup: CDR1 SGDLS, CDR2 YYNGEE. This CDR3 spans 15 amino acids. V lost 3 bases to trimming and J lost 7 bases; unmatched junction nucleotides: 9. CDR3 DNA: TGTGCCAGCAGCGCGACAGGGTGGGGTAGTGAAAAACTGTTTTTT. Translation gives CASSATGWGSEKLFF.

The sample holds a few counts of this clone. The rearrangement links TRBV2 to TRBJ1-1, with 7 bases matching TRBD1. V lost 11 bases and J lost 7; bases outside the gene matches: 13. Germline loops: CDR1 SNHLY, CDR2 FYNNEI. The CDR3 totals 13 residues. CDR3 region: CAVRGPDRVEAFF. The CDR3 region has the DNA TGTGCCGTGAGGGGGCCCGACAGGGTTGAAGCTTTCTTT. Full variable domain (outside the CDR3, taken from reference TRBV2 and TRBJ1-1): EPEVTQTPSHQVTQMGQEVILRCVPISNHLYFYWYRQILGQKVEFLVSFYNNEISEKSEIFDDQFSVERPDGSNFTLKIRSTKLEDSAMYFCAVRGPDRVEAFFGQGTRLTVV.

This chain connects TRBV5-1 to TRBJ2-3, with D perhaps TRBD2 (5 bases). This CDR3 is 14 amino acids long. Germline V CDR1 and CDR2: SGHRS, YFSETQ. V lost 5 bases and J 0 bases, leaving 10 bases between the germline ends. CDR3 sequence: CASRAEGSTDTQYF. CDR3 nucleotide sequence: TGCGCCAGCAGAGCTGAGGGTAGCACAGATACGCAGTATTTT.

This clone has more than one count but fewer than ten. This chain connects TRBV27 to TRBJ1-5, with unresolved D. Trimming left V 6 bases short and J 1 base short, with 10 bases between. CDR3 size: 14 residues. CDR1 is MNHEY, CDR2 SMNVEV, per germline (reference sequence). The CDR3 DNA reads TGTGCCAGCAGCCCGTACAGAAGCAATCAGCCCCAGCATTTT. Encoded protein: CASSPYRSNQPQHF.

This chain connects TRBV10-2 to TRBJ2-7; 7 nucleotides agree with TRBD1. The germline V gene encodes CDR1 WSHSY and CDR2 SAAADI. The CDR3 runs to 15 residues. Trimming took 2 bases from V and 1 from J; bases not matched to a gene: 5. CDR3 amino acids: CASSERQGKSYEQYF. The CDR3, as DNA: TGCGCCAGCAGTGAGCGACAGGGAAAGTCCTACGAGCAGTACTTC.

In its sample, this clone was seen a few times. At one end the junction does not follow the germline gene, possibly because of a read error. This chain connects TRBV6-1 to TRBJ1-1, with TRBD1 matching over 9 bases. Per the germline V gene, CDR1 is MNHNS and CDR2 is SASEGT. The CDR3 has 11 residues. The CDR3 bases are TGTGCCAGCAGTCCAGTGGGGGACAGGGAGTTT. Translating gives CASSPVGDREF.

The J gene is TRBJ1-4, the V gene TRBV5-6, with 9 bases identical to TRBD1. Trimming removed 7 bases from V and 8 bases from J; junction bases left unmatched: 9. CDR1 is SGHDT and CDR2 is YYEEEE in the germline V gene. The CDR3 is made up of 14 amino acids. DNA of the CDR3: TGTGCCAGCGGATTACAGGGGGCGGGCGAAAAACTGTTTTTT. Encoded protein: CASGLQGAGEKLFF.

The J gene is TRBJ1-2, the V gene TRBV28; a possible D gene is TRBD1 (6 bases). Germline V gene lookup returns CDR1 MDHEN and CDR2 SYDVKM. This CDR3 spans 13 amino acids. The V gene lost 7 bases and the J gene lost 5 bases, with 14 bases spanning the gap. CDR3 protein: CASTRGRRYGYTF. For the CDR3, the DNA is TGTGCCAGCACCAGGGGTCGGAGATATGGCTACACCTTC.

The chain uses TRBV6-1 and TRBJ2-5; no firm D call. The J call may be faulty, since TRBJ2-7 better matches the DNA end. This CDR3 is built from 12 residues. In germline, CDR1 is MNHNS, CDR2 SASEGT. CDR3 sequence (DNA): TGTGCCAGCAACGACAACTCCTACGAGCAGTACTTC. Protein sequence: CASNDNSYEQYF.

The V call is TRBV21-1, the J call TRBJ2-7; the DNA was not compared with TRBD2, the D call given in the table. TRBV21-1 is designated a pseudogene. The CDR3 has 20 residues. This CDR3 reads CASSTETYPPLAGASCEQYF. DNA for the CDR3: TGTGCCAGCAGCACGGAAACTTATCCCCCTCTAGCGGGAGCTTCATGCGAGCAGTACTTC.

This clone came up once. This chain connects TRBV29-1 to TRBJ1-2; 7 bases are shared with TRBD1. The CDR3 contains 11 residues. V lost 7 bases, J lost 4 bases, and 3 bases stayed unmatched. From germline, CDR1 is SQVTM and CDR2 ANQGSEA. This CDR3 is CSGGGAYGYTF. Here the CDR3 DNA reads TGCAGCGGAGGGGGCGCCTATGGCTACACCTTC.

This sequence joins TRBV28 and TRBJ1-2; 12 positions agree with TRBD1. The CDR3 extends over 15 amino acids. The junction had 8 bases not matched to a gene; V was cut back by 6 bases and J by 6 bases. Germline V gene lookup returns CDR1 MDHEN and CDR2 SYDVKM. CDR3 DNA: TGTGCCAGCAGGCTCCCGGGACAGGGGGCGCATGGCTACACCTTC. Its translation is CASRLPGQGAHGYTF.

V is TRBV5-1 and J is TRBJ1-2; 9 bases are shared with TRBD1. Germline V gives CDR1 SGHRS, CDR2 YFSETQ. The ends lost 4 bases at V and 7 bases at J; junction bases unmatched: 8. The CDR3 consists of 14 residues. The CDR3 DNA reads TGCGCCAGCAGCCTAGGGACAGGGCCTATTGGCTACACCTTC. It specifies CASSLGTGPIGYTF.

The chain carries TRBV4-3 and TRBJ2-5; D possibly corresponds to TRBD1 (5 bases). The CDR3 has 15 amino acids. Per germline, CDR1 LGHNA and CDR2 YSLEER. V was trimmed by 6 bases and J by 10 bases, leaving 24 bases between them. CDR3 sequence reads: CASSRHQSYSRDQYF. The CDR3 nucleotides read TGCGCCAGCAGTCGCCACCAGTCGTACAGCAGGGACCAGTACTTC.

This clone was seen a few times. The chain joins TRBV5-1 to TRBJ2-7, with 7 bases that match TRBD2. Losses at the gene ends were 0 bases for V and 5 bases for J; bases not matched to a gene: 5. The CDR3 contains 14 residues. Germline lookup yields CDR1 SGHRS and CDR2 YFSETQ. CDR3 nucleotide sequence: TGCGCCAGCAGCTTGGGGGGGGGTAACGACGAGCAGTACTTC. It is translated as CASSLGGGNDEQYF.

The chain carries TRBV5-5 and TRBJ1-2, with D uncertain. CDR1 is SGHKS and CDR2 is YYEKEE in the germline V gene (reference sequence). Trimming took 1 base from V and 4 from J, leaving 17 bases between them. This CDR3 region has 16 residues. The CDR3 sequence: CASSLIGTAGRYGYTF. DNA for the CDR3: TGTGCCAGCAGCTTGATTGGAACAGCGGGTCGCTATGGCTACACCTTC.

The chain is built from TRBV6-5 and TRBJ2-1, with a possible D match to TRBD1 (6 bases). The CDR3 has 16 amino acids. Trimming stripped 4 bases from V and 0 bases from J, with 13 bases between. Germline V gene data show CDR1 as MNHEY and CDR2 as SVGAGI. The DNA for the CDR3 is TGTGCCAGCAGTTCCAAGGACAGCAGCTCCTACAATGAGCAGTTCTTC. Translated, it gives CASSSKDSSSYNEQFF.

V and J are TRBV2 and TRBJ2-6, with 9 bases fitting TRBD2. The J segment lost 0 bases and the V segment lost 7 bases, leaving 13 bases of the junction unmatched. The CDR3 runs 19 residues. The germline V gene encodes CDR1 SNHLY and CDR2 FYNNEI. The CDR3 reads CASKQRGSGGTSGANVLTF. The CDR3 DNA reads TGTGCCAGCAAACAGCGGGGTAGCGGGGGAACCTCTGGGGCCAACGTCCTGACTTTC.

Points on this clone: One end of the junction does not line up with germline, which may come from a read error. This sequence joins TRBV6-5 and TRBJ2-3, with TRBD2 matching over 13 bases. Per the germline V gene, CDR1 is MNHEY and CDR2 is SVGAGI. This CDR3 is built from 12 residues. CDR3 protein: CASTGLAGPEHF. The CDR3 nucleotides read TGTGCCAGCACGGGACTAGCGGGACCTGAGCATTTT.

CDR3 in DNA: TGTGCCAGCAACAGGTTCATGAACACTGAAGCTTTCTTT. It translates to CASNRFMNTEAFF. V is TRBV6-1 and J is TRBJ1-1, with D possibly TRBD1 on 5 matching bases. CDR3 length equals 13 residues. The germline V gene has CDR1 MNHNS and CDR2 SASEGT. Trimming left V 7 bases short and J 0 bases short, with 9 bases between.

On this clone itself: Additional DNA sequences in this sample encode the identical CDR3. This chain uses TRBV5-1 with TRBJ2-7, with D maybe TRBD2 (6 bases). Germline V CDR1 and CDR2: SGHRS, YFSETQ. The CDR3 covers 13 residues. Between the trimmed V and J ends, which lost 0 bases and 5 bases, there was a span of 9 bases. The CDR3 sequence: CASSLGWGDEQYF. Here the CDR3 DNA reads TGCGCCAGCAGCTTGGGGTGGGGGGACGAGCAGTACTTC.